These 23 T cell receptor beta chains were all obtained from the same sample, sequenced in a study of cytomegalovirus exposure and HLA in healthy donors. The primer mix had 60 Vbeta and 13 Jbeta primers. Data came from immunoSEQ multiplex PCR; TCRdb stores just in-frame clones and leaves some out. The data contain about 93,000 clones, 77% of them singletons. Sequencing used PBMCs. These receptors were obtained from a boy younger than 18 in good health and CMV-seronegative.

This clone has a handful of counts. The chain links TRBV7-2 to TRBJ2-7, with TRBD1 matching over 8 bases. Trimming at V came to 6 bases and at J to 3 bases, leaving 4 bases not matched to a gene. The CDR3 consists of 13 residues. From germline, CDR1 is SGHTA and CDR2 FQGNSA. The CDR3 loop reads CASSQDRVYEQYF. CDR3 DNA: TGTGCCAGCAGTCAGGACAGGGTCTACGAGCAGTACTTC. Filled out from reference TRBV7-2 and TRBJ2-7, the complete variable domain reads GAGVSQSPSNKVTEKGKDVELRCDPISGHTALYWYRQSLGQGLEFLIYFQGNSAPDKSGLPSDRFSAERTGGSVSTLTIQRTQQEDSAVYLCASSQDRVYEQYFGPGTRLTVT.

The CDR3 region has the DNA TGCAGCGTTGAAAGGGGCCGGAACACTGAAGCTTTCTTT. Amino acids: CSVERGRNTEAFF. The chain couples TRBV29-1 to TRBJ1-1, with D perhaps matching TRBD1 (5 bases). Germline V CDR1 and CDR2: SQVTM, ANQGSEA. The V end lost 2 bases, the J end lost 1 base, and 8 bases lay between the germline ends. CDR3 length: 13 residues.

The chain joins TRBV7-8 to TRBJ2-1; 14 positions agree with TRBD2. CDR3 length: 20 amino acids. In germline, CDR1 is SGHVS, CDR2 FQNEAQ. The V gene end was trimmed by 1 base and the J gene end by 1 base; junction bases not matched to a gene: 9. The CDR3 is CASSLDVRTSGRKSYNEQFF. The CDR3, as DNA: TGTGCCAGCAGCTTAGACGTTAGGACTAGCGGGAGGAAGTCCTACAATGAGCAGTTCTTC.

The CDR3 here is CASSIQGSYEQYF. In nucleotides, the CDR3 is TGTGCCAGTAGTATACAGGGGTCATACGAGCAGTACTTC. V gene TRBV19 combines with J gene TRBJ2-7; D is possibly TRBD1 (6 bases). Germline CDR1 is LNHDA and CDR2 is SQIVND (reference sequence). Trimming pared 2 bases from V and 4 bases from J, leaving 9 bases between. CDR3 size: 13 residues.

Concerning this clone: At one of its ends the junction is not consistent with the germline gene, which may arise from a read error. CDR3 region: CASSSSGLSYNEQLF. The DNA of the CDR3 is TGTGCCAGCAGCTCTTCAGGGTTGTCCTACAATGAGCAGCTCTTC. The chain couples TRBV7-9 to TRBJ2-1; D perhaps matches TRBD1 (5 bases). There are 15 residues in the CDR3. Germline lookup yields CDR1 SEHNR and CDR2 FQNEAQ (reference sequence).

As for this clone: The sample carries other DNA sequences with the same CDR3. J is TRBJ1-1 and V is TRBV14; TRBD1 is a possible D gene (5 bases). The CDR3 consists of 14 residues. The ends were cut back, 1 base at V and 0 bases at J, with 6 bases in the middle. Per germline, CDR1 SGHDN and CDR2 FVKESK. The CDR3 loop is CASSQAGMNTEAFF. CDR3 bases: TGTGCCAGCAGCCAAGCAGGGATGAACACTGAAGCTTTCTTT.

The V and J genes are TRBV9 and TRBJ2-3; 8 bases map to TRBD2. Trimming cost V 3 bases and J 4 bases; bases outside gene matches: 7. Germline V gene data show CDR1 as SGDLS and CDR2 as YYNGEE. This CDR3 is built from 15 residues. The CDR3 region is CASSDGGRGADTQYF. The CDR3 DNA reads TGTGCCAGCAGCGACGGAGGGCGGGGGGCAGATACGCAGTATTTT.

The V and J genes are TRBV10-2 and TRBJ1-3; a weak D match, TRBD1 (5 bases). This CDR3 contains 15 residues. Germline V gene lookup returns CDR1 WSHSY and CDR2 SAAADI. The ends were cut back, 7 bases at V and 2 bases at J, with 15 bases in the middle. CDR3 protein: CASTPKGNTGNTIYF. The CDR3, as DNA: TGCGCCAGCACCCCGAAGGGGAACACTGGAAACACCATATATTTT.

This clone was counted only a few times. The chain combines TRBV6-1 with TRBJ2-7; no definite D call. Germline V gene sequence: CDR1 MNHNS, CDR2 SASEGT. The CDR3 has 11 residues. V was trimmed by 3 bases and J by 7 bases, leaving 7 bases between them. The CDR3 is CASSDFTEQYF. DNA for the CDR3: TGTGCCAGCAGTGATTTTACAGAGCAGTACTTC.

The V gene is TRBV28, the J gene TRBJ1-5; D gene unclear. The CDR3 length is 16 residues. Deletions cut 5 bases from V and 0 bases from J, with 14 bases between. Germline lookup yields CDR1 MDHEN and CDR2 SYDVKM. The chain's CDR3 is CASSPRTDNSNQPQHF. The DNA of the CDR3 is TGTGCCAGCAGTCCCCGAACCGACAATAGCAATCAGCCCCAGCATTTT.

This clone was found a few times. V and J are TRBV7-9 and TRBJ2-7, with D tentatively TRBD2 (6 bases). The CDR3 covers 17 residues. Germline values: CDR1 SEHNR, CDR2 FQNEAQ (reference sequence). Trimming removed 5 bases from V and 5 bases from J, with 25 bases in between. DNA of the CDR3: TGTGCCAGCAGCCCGTTGGGGGGACGGGTGGGTTTGGACGAGCAGTACTTC. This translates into CASSPLGGRVGLDEQYF.

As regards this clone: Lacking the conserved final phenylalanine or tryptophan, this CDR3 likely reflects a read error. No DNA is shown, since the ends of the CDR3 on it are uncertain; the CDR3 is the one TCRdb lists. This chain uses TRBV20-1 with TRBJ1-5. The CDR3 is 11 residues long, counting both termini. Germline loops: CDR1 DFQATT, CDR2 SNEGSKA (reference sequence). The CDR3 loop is CSARIPKEQPK.

CDR3 loop: CASSRQGGLLGTEAFF. CDR3 DNA: TGTGCCAGCAGCCGACAGGGAGGTCTCTTAGGCACTGAAGCTTTCTTT. The chain links TRBV28 to TRBJ1-1, with 7 bases matching TRBD1. The ends lost 6 bases at V and 4 bases at J; junction bases unmatched: 14. Germline V CDR1 and CDR2: MDHEN, SYDVKM. This CDR3 comprises 16 residues.

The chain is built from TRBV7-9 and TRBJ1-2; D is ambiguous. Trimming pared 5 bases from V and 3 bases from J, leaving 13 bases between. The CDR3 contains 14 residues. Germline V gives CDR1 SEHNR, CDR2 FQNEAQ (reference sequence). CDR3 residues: CASSPPGYDYGYTF. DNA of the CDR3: TGTGCCAGCAGCCCCCCGGGGTACGACTATGGCTACACCTTC.

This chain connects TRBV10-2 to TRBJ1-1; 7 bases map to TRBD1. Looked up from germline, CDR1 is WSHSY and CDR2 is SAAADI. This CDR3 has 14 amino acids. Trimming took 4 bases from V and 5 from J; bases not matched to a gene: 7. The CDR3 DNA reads TGCGCCAGCAGTGTCGACAGGGTGGGTACTGAAGCTTTCTTT. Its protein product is CASSVDRVGTEAFF.

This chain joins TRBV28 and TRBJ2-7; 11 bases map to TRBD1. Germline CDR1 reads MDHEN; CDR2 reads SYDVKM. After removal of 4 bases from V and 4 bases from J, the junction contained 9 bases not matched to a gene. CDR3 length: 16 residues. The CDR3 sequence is CASSYHRDRGSYEQYF. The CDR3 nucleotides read TGTGCCAGCAGTTACCACCGGGACAGGGGGAGTTACGAGCAGTACTTC.

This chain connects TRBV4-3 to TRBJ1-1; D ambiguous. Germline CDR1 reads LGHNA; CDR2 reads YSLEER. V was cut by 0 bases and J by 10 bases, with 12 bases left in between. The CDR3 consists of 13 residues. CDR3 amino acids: CASSQDGETGAFF. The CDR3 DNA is TGCGCCAGCAGCCAAGACGGGGAAACGGGAGCTTTCTTT.

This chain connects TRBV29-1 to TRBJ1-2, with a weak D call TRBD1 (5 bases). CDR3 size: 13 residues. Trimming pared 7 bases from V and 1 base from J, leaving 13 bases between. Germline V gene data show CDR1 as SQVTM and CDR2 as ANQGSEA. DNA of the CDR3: TGCAGCGCTGGACGGCAGGGTAACTATGGCTACACCTTC. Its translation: CSAGRQGNYGYTF. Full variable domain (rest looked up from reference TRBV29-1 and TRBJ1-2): SAVISQKPSRDICQRGTSLTIQCQVDSQVTMMFWYRQQPGQSLTLIATANQGSEATYESGFVIDKFPISRPNLTFSTLTVSNMSPEDSSIYLCSAGRQGNYGYTFGSGTRLTVV.

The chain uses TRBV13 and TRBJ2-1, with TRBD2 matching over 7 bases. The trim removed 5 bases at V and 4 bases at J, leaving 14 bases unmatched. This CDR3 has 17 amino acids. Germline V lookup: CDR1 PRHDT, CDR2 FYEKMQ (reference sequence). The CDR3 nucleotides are TGTGCCAGCAGCCCCCGCGGCTACGGGGGGTCATACAATGAGCAGTTCTTC. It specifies CASSPRGYGGSYNEQFF. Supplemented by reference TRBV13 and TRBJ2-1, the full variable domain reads AAGVIQSPRHLIKEKRETATLKCYPIPRHDTVYWYQQGPGQDPQFLISFYEKMQSDKGSIPDRFSAQQFSDYHSELNMSSLELGDSALYFCASSPRGYGGSYNEQFFGPGTRLTVL.

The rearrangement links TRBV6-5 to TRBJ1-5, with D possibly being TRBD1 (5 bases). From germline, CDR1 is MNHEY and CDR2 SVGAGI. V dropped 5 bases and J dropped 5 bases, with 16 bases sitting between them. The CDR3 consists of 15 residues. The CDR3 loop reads CASSPGAGYDQPQHF. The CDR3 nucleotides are TGTGCCAGCAGTCCTGGGGCAGGGTACGATCAGCCCCAGCATTTT.

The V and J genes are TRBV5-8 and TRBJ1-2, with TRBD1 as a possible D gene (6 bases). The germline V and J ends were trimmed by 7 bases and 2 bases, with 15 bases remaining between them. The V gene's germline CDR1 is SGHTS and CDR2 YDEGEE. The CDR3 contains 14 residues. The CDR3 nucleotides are TGTGCCAGCCTCCCTAGGGGGGGCAACTATGGCTACACCTTC. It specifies CASLPRGGNYGYTF.

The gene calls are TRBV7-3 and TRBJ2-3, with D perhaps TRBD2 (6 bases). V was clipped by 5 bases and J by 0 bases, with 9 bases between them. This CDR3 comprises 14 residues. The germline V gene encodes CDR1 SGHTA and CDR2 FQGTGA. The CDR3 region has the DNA TGTGCCAGCAGCCCGGGGGTCAGCACAGATACGCAGTATTTT. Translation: CASSPGVSTDTQYF.

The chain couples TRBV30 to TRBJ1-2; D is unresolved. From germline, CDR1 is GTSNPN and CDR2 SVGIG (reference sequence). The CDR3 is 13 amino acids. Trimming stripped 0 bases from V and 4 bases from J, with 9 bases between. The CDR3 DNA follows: TGTGCCTGGAGTGTCGCGGGCGTCTATGGCTACACCTTC. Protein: CAWSVAGVYGYTF.